This T cell receptor (beta chain) is from a study of blood T cell repertoires in COVID-19. The CDR3 length is 14 residues. Trimming pared 7 bases from V and 10 bases from J, leaving 20 bases between. Per germline, CDR1 LNHDA and CDR2 SQIVND (reference sequence). Assay used: immunoSEQ multiplex PCR; TCRdb lists only in-frame clones, some missing. The sample records around 93,000 clones, approximately 81% being singletons. Source material: peripheral blood. The rearrangement links TRBV19 to TRBJ2-1; unclear D gene. The source of this sequence is a man between 60 and 75 years old with acute or convalescent COVID-19. The CDR3 protein is CASTPVGEAEEQFF. The CDR3 DNA reads TGTGCCAGTACCCCAGTAGGAGAGGCTGAAGAGCAGTTCTTC.